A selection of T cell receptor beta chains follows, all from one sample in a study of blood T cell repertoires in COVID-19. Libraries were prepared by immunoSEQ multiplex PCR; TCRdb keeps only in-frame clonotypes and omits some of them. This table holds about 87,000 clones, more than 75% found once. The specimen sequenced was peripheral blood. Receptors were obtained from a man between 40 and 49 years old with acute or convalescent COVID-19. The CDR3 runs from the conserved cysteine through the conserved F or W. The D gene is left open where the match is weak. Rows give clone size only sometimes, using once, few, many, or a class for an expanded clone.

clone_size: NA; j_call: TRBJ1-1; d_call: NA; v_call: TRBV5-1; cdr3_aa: CASSLDITLFVEAFF; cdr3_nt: TGCGCCAGCAGCTTGGACATAACCCTTTTCGTGGAAGCTTTCTTT
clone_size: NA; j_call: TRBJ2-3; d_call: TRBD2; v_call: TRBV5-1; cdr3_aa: CASSAGTSGNTDTQYF; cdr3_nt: TGCGCCAGCAGCGCGGGGACTAGCGGAAACACAGATACGCAGTATTTT
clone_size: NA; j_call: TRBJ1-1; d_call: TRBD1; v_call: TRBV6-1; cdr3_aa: CASSEMGQARTEAFF; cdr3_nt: TGTGCCAGCAGTGAGATGGGACAGGCGAGGACTGAAGCTTTCTTT
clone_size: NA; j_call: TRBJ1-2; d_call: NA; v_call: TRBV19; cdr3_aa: CASSEQTLSSYGYTF; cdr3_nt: TGTGCCAGTAGTGAGCAGACTCTCTCTAGCTATGGCTACACCTTC
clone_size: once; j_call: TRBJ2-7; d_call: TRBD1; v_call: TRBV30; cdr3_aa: CAWTGTGDYEQYF; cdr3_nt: TGTGCCTGGACAGGGACAGGAGATTACGAGCAGTACTTC
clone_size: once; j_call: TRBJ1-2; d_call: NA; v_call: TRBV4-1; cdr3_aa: CASSPSNRADYGYTF; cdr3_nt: TGCGCCAGCAGCCCATCGAACAGGGCGGACTATGGCTACACCTTC
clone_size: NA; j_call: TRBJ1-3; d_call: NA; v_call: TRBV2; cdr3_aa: CASTGSGLISGNTIYF; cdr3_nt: TGTGCCAGCACTGGCTCGGGACTGATCTCTGGAAACACCATATATTTT
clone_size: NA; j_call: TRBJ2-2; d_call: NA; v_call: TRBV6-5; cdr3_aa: CASSSPRDTGELFF; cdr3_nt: TGTGCCAGCAGTAGTCCTCGAGACACCGGGGAGCTGTTTTTT
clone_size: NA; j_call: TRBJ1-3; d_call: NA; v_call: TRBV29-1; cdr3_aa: CSVMEGSGNTIYF; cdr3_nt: TGCAGCGTTATGGAGGGCTCTGGAAACACCATATATTTT
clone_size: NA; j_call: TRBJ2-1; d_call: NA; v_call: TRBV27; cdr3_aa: CASSTRGNEQFF; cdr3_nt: TGTGCCAGCAGCACAAGGGGTAATGAGCAGTTCTTC
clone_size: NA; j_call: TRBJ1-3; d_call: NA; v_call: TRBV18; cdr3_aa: CASSHNHRNTIYF; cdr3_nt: TGTGCCAGCTCCCACAACCATAGAAACACCATATATTTT
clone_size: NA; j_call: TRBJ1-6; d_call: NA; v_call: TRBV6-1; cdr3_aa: CASSDPRGSDSPLHF; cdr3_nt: TGTGCCAGCAGTGACCCTAGGGGTTCTGATTCACCCCTCCACTTT
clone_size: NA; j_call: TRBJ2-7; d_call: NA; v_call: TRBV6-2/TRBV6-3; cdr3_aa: CASSPMGPVGEQYF; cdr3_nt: TGTGCCAGCAGTCCAATGGGCCCTGTGGGCGAGCAGTACTTC
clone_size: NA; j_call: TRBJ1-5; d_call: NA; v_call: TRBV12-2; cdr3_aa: CASRFDSGQGVFSNQPQHF; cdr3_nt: TGTGCAAGTCGCTTCGATTCAGGACAGGGGGTATTTAGCAATCAGCCCCAGCATTTT
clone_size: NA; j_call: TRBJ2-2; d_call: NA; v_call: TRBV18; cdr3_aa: CASSPVRGNTGELFF; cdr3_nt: TGTGCCAGCTCACCGGTCAGGGGGAACACCGGGGAGCTGTTTTTT
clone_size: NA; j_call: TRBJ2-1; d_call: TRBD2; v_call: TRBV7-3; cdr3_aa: CASSFDTSGYNEQFF; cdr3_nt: TGTGCCAGCAGCTTCGACACTAGCGGCTACAATGAGCAGTTCTTC
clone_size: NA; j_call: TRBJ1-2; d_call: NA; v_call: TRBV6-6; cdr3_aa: CASSPVREGTNYGYTF; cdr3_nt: TGTGCCAGCAGTCCCGTGCGGGAGGGAACTAACTATGGCTACACCTTC
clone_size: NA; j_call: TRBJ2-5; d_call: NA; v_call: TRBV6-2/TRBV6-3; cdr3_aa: CASSYVLGSISDQETQYF; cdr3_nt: TGTGCCAGCAGTTACGTACTAGGCTCCATAAGCGACCAAGAGACCCAGTACTTC
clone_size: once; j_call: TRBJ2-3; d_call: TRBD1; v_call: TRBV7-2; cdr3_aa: CASRQRRTGVSDTQYF; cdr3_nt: TGTGCCAGCAGACAGCGAAGGACAGGGGTGTCGGATACGCAGTATTTT
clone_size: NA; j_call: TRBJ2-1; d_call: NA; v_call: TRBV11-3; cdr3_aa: CASSLGQGHQFF; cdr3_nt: TGTGCCAGCAGCTTAGGCCAGGGGCATCAGTTCTTC
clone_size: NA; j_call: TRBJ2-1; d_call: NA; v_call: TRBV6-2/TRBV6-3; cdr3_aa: CASSSSMRLAGELNEQFF; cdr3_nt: NA
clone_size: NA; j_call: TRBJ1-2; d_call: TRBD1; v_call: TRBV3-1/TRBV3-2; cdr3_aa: CASSRVDRGNGYTF; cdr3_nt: TGTGCCAGCAGCCGAGTTGACAGGGGGAATGGCTACACCTTC
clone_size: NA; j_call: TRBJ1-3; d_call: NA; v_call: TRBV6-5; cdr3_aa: CASRGGPIGNTIYF; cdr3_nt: TGTGCCAGCAGAGGAGGGCCGATTGGAAACACCATATATTTT